The source of this T cell receptor (beta chain) is a study of cytomegalovirus exposure and HLA in healthy donors. Losses at the gene ends were 4 bases for V and 5 bases for J; bases not matched to a gene: 9. The CDR3 runs to 16 residues. CDR1 is SGDLS and CDR2 is YYNGEE in the germline V gene. Study findings and constraints: Per a later analysis, HLA-associated TCR beta chains showed more clonal expansion than other, equally common TCR beta chains. One cluster of highly shared sequence variants probably arose as a sequencing artifact. Most sequenced TCRs were rare (though some public TCRs occurred in many donors). The study flagged fewer than 200 TCR beta chains as cytomegalovirus-associated.

The PCR ran on 60 Vbeta and 13 Jbeta primers. Generated by immunoSEQ multiplex PCR, the TCRdb table keeps only in-frame clones and is missing some. The table includes around 200,000 clones, 84% detected once. As concerns this clone: Its target is not known. Other DNA sequences in the same sample also yield this CDR3.

The V call is TRBV9, the J call TRBJ2-1; 10 nucleotides agree with TRBD2. This receptor was taken from a girl aged 2-10 years in good health and CMV-seropositive. Sequences were obtained from PBMCs. The CDR3 reads CASSSRTSGIHNEQFF. In DNA, the CDR3 is TGTGCCAGCAGCTCCCGGACTAGCGGCATTCACAATGAGCAGTTCTTC. The variable domain in full, with the rest retrieved from reference TRBV9 and TRBJ2-1, is DSGVTQTPKHLITATGQRVTLRCSPRSGDLSVYWYQQSLDQGLQFLIQYYNGEERAKGNILERFSAQQFPDLHSELNLSSLELGDSALYFCASSSRTSGIHNEQFFGPGTRLTVL.